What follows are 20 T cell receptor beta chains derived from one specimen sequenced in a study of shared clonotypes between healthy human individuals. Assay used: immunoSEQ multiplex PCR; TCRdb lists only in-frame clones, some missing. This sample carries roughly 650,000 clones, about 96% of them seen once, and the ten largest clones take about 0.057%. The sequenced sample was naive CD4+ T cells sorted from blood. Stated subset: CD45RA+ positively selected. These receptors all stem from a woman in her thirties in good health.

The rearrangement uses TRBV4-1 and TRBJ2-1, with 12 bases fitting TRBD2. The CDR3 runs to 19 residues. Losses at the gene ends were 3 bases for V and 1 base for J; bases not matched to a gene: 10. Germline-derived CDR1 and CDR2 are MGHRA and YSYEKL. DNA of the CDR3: TGCGCCAGCAGCCAGACGGCGCTAGCGGGAGGGCGTTCCTACAATGAGCAGTTCTTC. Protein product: CASSQTALAGGRSYNEQFF.

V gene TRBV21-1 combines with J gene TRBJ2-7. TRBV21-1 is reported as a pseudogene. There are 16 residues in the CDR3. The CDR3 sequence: CASSKEETKESNEQYF. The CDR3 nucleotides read TGTGCCAGCAGCAAAGAGGAAACGAAGGAATCTAACGAGCAGTACTTC.

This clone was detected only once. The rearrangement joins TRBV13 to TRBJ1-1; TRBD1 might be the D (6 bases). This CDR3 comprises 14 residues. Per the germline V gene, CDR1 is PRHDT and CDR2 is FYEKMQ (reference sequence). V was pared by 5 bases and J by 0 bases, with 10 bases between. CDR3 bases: TGTGCCAGCAGCGCCGGACAGTTGAACACTGAAGCTTTCTTT. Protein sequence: CASSAGQLNTEAFF.

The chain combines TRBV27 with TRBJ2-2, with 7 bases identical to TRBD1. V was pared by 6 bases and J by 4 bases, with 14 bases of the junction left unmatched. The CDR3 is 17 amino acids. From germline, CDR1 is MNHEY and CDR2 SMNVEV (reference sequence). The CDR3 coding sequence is TGTGCCAGCAGCAAAAACACAGGGGCGGCGAGCACCGGGGAGCTGTTTTTT. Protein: CASSKNTGAASTGELFF.

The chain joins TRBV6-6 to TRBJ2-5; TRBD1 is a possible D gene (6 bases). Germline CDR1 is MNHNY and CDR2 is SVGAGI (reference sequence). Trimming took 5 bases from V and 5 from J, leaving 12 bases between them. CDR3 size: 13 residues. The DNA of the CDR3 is TGTGCCAGCAGTATTAAGGGGGACGAGACCCAGTACTTC. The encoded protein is CASSIKGDETQYF.

In DNA, the CDR3 is TGTGCCAGTAGTATCCCTGGGGCCGCCGGGGAGCTGTTTTTT. Residues: CASSIPGAAGELFF. This chain uses TRBV19 with TRBJ2-2; tentatively, D is TRBD1 (5 bases). The CDR3 runs 14 residues. V lost 3 bases, J lost 6 bases, and 11 bases lay in between. Germline V gene lookup returns CDR1 LNHDA and CDR2 SQIVND (reference sequence).

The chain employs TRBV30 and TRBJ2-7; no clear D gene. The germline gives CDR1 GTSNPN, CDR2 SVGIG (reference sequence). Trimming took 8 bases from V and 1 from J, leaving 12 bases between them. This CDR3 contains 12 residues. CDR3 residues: CASQSTSYEQYF. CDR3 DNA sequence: TGTGCCAGCCAAAGTACTTCCTACGAGCAGTACTTC.

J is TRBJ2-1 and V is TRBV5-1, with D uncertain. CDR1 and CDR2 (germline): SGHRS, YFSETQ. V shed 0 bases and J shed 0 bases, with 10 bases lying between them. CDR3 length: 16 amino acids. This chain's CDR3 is CASSLVLESSYNEQFF. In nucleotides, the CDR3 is TGCGCCAGCAGCTTGGTTCTTGAGAGCTCCTACAATGAGCAGTTCTTC.

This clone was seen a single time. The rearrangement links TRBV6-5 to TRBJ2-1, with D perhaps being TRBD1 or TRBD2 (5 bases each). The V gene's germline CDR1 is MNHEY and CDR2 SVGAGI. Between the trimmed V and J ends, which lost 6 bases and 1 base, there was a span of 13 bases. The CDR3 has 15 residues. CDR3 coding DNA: TGTGCCAGCAGGTTAGGGACCCATTCCTACAATGAGCAGTTCTTC. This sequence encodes CASRLGTHSYNEQFF.

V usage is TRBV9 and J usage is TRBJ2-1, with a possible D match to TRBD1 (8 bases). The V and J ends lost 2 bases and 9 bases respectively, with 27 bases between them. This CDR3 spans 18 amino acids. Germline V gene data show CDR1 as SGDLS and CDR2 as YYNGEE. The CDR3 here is CASSVGQGGTSRFGEQFF. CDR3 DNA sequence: TGTGCCAGCAGCGTTGGACAGGGAGGGACGTCTCGGTTTGGTGAGCAGTTCTTC.

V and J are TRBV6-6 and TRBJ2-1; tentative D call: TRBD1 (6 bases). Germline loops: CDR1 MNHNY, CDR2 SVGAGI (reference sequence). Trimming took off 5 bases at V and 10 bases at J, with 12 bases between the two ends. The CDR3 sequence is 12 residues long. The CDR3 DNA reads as TGTGCCAGCAGTCCGGACAGTCGGGAGCAGTTCTTC. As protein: CASSPDSREQFF.

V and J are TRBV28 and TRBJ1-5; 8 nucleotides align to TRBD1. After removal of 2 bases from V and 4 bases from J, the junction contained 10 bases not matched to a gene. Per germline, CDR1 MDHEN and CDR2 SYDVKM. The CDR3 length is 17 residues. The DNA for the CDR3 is TGTGCCAGCAGTTTAAAGGGGACAGGCTATTCTAATCAGCCCCAGCATTTT. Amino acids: CASSLKGTGYSNQPQHF. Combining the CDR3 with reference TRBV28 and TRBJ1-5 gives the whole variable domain DVKVTQSSRYLVKRTGEKVFLECVQDMDHENMFWYRQDPGLGLRLIYFSYDVKMKEKGDIPEGYSVSREKKERFSLILESASTNQTSMYLCASSLKGTGYSNQPQHFGDGTRLSIL.

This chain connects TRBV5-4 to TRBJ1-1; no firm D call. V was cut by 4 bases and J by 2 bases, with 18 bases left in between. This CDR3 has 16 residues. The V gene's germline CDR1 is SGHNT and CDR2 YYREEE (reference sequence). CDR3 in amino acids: CASSGEPTVTNTEAFF. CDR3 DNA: TGTGCCAGCAGCGGGGAGCCCACGGTCACCAACACTGAAGCTTTCTTT.

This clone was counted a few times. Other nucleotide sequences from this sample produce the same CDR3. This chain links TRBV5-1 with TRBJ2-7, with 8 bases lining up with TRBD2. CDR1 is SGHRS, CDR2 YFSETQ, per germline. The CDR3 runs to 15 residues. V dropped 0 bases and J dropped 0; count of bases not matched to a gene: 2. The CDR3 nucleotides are TGCGCCAGCAGCTTGGTAGCGGGAAGCTCCTACGAGCAGTACTTC. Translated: CASSLVAGSSYEQYF.

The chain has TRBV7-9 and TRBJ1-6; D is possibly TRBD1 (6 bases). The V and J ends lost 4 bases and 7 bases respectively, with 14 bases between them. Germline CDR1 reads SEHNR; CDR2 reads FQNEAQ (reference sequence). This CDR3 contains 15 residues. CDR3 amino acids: CASSSSGTSNSPLHF. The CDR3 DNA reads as TGTGCCAGCAGCTCCTCCGGGACATCCAATTCACCCCTCCACTTT.

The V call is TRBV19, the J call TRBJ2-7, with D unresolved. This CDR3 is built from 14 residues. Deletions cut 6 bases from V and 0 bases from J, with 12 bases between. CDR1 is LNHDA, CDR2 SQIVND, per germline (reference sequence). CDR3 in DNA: TGTGCCAGTAGGCCTGACCGCGCCTCCTACGAGCAGTACTTC. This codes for CASRPDRASYEQYF.

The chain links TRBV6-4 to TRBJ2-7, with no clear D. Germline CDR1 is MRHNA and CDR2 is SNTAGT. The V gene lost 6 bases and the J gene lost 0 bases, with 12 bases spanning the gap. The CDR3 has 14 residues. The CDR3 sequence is CASRVGGSSYEQYF. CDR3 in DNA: TGTGCCAGCAGGGTAGGCGGTAGCTCCTACGAGCAGTACTTC.

This CDR3 is CASSTLRTSESYEQYF. The CDR3 DNA follows: TGTGCCAGCAGCACGCTGAGGACTAGCGAGTCCTACGAGCAGTACTTC. V and J are TRBV5-4 and TRBJ2-7, with 9 positions matching TRBD2. Germline V gives CDR1 SGHNT, CDR2 YYREEE (reference sequence). The CDR3 length is 16 residues. J was trimmed by 1 base and V by 4 bases; bases with no gene match: 9.

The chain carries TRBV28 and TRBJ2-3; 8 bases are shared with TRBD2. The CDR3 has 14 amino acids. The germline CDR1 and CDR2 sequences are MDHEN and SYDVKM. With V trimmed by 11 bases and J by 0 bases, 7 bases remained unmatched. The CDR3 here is CAGSGSLSTDTQYF. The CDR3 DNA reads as TGTGCCGGGAGCGGGAGCCTGAGCACAGATACGCAGTATTTT. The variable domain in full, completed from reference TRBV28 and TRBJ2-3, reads DVKVTQSSRYLVKRTGEKVFLECVQDMDHENMFWYRQDPGLGLRLIYFSYDVKMKEKGDIPEGYSVSREKKERFSLILESASTNQTSMYLCAGSGSLSTDTQYFGPGTRLTVL.

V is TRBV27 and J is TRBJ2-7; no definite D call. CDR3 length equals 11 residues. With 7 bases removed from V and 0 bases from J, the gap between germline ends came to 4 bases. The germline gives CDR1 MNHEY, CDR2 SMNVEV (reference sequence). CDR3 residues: CASKSSYEQYF. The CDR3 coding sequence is TGTGCCAGCAAAAGCTCCTACGAGCAGTACTTC.